These 27 T cell receptor beta chains came from one sample sequenced in a study of OX40 agonist ivuxolimab in advanced cancers. The protocol was immunoSEQ multiplex PCR, while the TCRdb copy is restricted to in-frame clones and leaves out a portion. The sample gives about 76,000 clones, around 86% of which show up once; 2% to 3% is in the top ten. This material consisted of CD4+ or CD8+ T cells sorted from blood, taken in a trial of the OX40 agonist ivuxolimab. The origin of the receptors is an adult with an advanced solid tumor such as melanoma, head and neck, liver or kidney cancer.

A single count supports this clone. This sequence joins TRBV10-1 and TRBJ1-3; unclear D gene. The CDR3 consists of 15 residues. Per the germline V gene, CDR1 is WNHNN and CDR2 is SYGVQD (reference sequence). Trimming cost V 5 bases and J 0 bases, with 11 bases left between them. CDR3 sequence: CASSKDGSSGNTIYF. The CDR3 nucleotides read TGCGCCAGCAGTAAGGACGGCAGCTCTGGAAACACCATATATTTT.

V usage is TRBV6-6 and J usage is TRBJ1-5; 9 bases map to TRBD1. CDR3 length: 14 amino acids. V trimming: 7 bases; J trimming: 6 bases; junction bases outside the gene matches: 7. Germline CDR1 reads MNHNY; CDR2 reads SVGAGI (reference sequence). The CDR3 nucleotides are TGTGCCAGCACCTCGACAGGGGGTTTTCAGCCCCAGCATTTT. It specifies CASTSTGGFQPQHF.

This rearrangement joins TRBV29-1 to TRBJ2-4, with 7 positions matching TRBD1. V was clipped by 7 bases and J by 7 bases; unmatched bases: 7. Germline V lookup: CDR1 SQVTM, CDR2 ANQGSEA. CDR3 length equals 12 residues. CDR3 DNA: TGCAGCGCGGCAGGGGGTTGGAACATTCAGTACTTC. This encodes CSAAGGWNIQYF.

The chain recombines TRBV12-1 with TRBJ1-5. TRBV12-1 is designated a pseudogene. This CDR3 contains 16 residues. In nucleotides, the CDR3 is TGTGCCAGCAGCTCTGACGACGGGGGCGTCCGTGGGCCCCAGCATTTT. Residues: CASSSDDGGVRGPQHF.

This chain links TRBV11-2 with TRBJ2-7, with 7 bases aligning to TRBD2. V gave up 5 bases and J gave up 3 bases; unmatched junction bases: 10. Germline assignment: CDR1 SGHAT and CDR2 FQNNGV. CDR3 length: 15 amino acids. CDR3 nucleotide sequence: TGTGCCAGCAGCATTACCCTTGGGGGGGACTACGAGCAGTACTTC. It translates to CASSITLGGDYEQYF.

The chain recombines TRBV4-1 with TRBJ2-1, with D possibly being TRBD2 (6 bases). The CDR3 spans 13 residues. Trimming took off 0 bases at V and 14 bases at J, with 14 bases between the two ends. Germline CDR1 is MGHRA and CDR2 is YSYEKL. CDR3 sequence: CASSQELRGLEFF. As DNA, the CDR3 is TGCGCCAGCAGCCAAGAACTGCGGGGATTGGAGTTCTTC.

This clone was recorded once. The chain joins TRBV10-3 to TRBJ1-1; D call uncertain. The CDR3 covers 16 residues. Germline V gene sequence: CDR1 ENHRY, CDR2 SYGVKD. Trimming took off 6 bases at V and 0 bases at J, with 17 bases between the two ends. The CDR3 here is CAISPRRSDMNTEAFF. CDR3 bases: TGTGCCATCAGCCCTCGCCGGTCTGATATGAACACTGAAGCTTTCTTT.

The chain combines TRBV18 with TRBJ1-1; D uncertain. The CDR3 has 15 amino acids. Trimming removed 0 bases from V and 1 base from J, with 9 bases in between. Germline V CDR1 and CDR2: KGHSH, LQKENI. The CDR3, as DNA: TGTGCCAGCTCACCACCATCTCTTGGGAACACTGAAGCTTTCTTT. Translated, it gives CASSPPSLGNTEAFF.

The chain is built from TRBV6-5 and TRBJ2-7; tentative D call: TRBD1 (8 bases). Germline loops: CDR1 MNHEY, CDR2 SVGAGI. The CDR3 covers 14 residues. Trimming cost V 5 bases and J 5 bases, with 16 bases left between them. As DNA, the CDR3 is TGTGCCAGCAGTAAACAGGGGGGGGGCCACGAGCAGTACTTC. Translation gives CASSKQGGGHEQYF.

The chain has TRBV5-1 and TRBJ2-5; no reliable D call. Germline lookup yields CDR1 SGHRS and CDR2 YFSETQ. This CDR3 is built from 17 residues. V lost 1 base to trimming and J lost 1 base, with 17 bases between them. In DNA form, the CDR3 reads TGCGCCAGCAGCTTGCAAGGCCTTCGAAGCTCCCAAGAGACCCAGTACTTC. It specifies CASSLQGLRSSQETQYF.

The chain recombines TRBV28 with TRBJ2-7, with D possibly TRBD2 on 5 matching bases. The V end was cut by 4 bases, the J end by 4 bases, with 17 bases between. The CDR3 consists of 15 residues. CDR1 is MDHEN and CDR2 is SYDVKM in the germline V gene. CDR3 nucleotides: TGTGCCAGCAGTTCCCCAGCCGCCCGGACTTACGAGCAGTACGTC. Residues: CASSSPAARTYEQYV.

The chain links TRBV5-4 to TRBJ2-1; 7 nucleotides align to TRBD1. This CDR3 has 15 residues. The germline V gene encodes CDR1 SGHNT and CDR2 YYREEE (reference sequence). Losses at the gene ends were 0 bases for V and 1 base for J; bases not matched to a gene: 1. In nucleotides, the CDR3 is TGTGCCAGCAGCTTGGCACAGGGGTCCTACAATGAGCAGTTCTTC. It specifies CASSLAQGSYNEQFF.

This clone was recorded a few times. The rearrangement links TRBV7-5 to TRBJ1-6. TRBV7-5 is a pseudogene segment. The CDR3 runs 17 residues. The CDR3: CARSYNGSQADNSPLHF. Here the CDR3 DNA reads TGTGCCAGAAGTTATAATGGCAGCCAGGCGGATAATTCACCCCTCCACTTT.

This rearrangement joins TRBV19 to TRBJ2-6; D ambiguous. CDR1 LNHDA and CDR2 SQIVND come from the germline V gene (reference sequence). The CDR3 has 15 amino acids. The V gene lost 5 bases and the J gene lost 0 bases, with 8 bases spanning the gap. Here the CDR3 DNA reads TGTGCCAGTAGTTCCTGGTTCTCTGGGGCCAACGTCCTGACTTTC. As protein: CASSSWFSGANVLTF.

This chain uses TRBV5-1 with TRBJ2-3, with D unclear. The germline V gene has CDR1 SGHRS and CDR2 YFSETQ. The CDR3 contains 12 residues. V lost 0 bases and J 3 bases, leaving 2 bases between the germline ends. In DNA form, the CDR3 reads TGCGCCAGCAGCTTGGAGACAGATACGCAGTATTTT. It translates to CASSLETDTQYF.

The chain uses TRBV27 and TRBJ1-5; D ambiguous. V was shortened by 2 bases and J by 4 bases, with 18 bases between the two germline ends. This CDR3 is built from 17 residues. Germline V lookup: CDR1 MNHEY, CDR2 SMNVEV (reference sequence). CDR3 protein: CASSLMYTGGYNQPQHF. CDR3 bases: TGTGCCAGCAGTTTAATGTATACGGGCGGTTATAATCAGCCCCAGCATTTT.

The chain has TRBV2 and TRBJ2-7, with D perhaps being TRBD1 or TRBD2 (5 bases each). The CDR3 spans 13 residues. The germline V gene encodes CDR1 SNHLY and CDR2 FYNNEI. V was pared by 7 bases and J by 2 bases, with 12 bases between. The DNA for the CDR3 is TGTGCCAGCATGAGGGACGGGACCTACGAGCAGTACGTC. Translation gives CASMRDGTYEQYV.

This clone was observed a single time. The CDR3 DNA reads as TGCGCCAGCAGCCGCTTAGGACTACTCAATGAGCAGTTCTTC. It translates to CASSRLGLLNEQFF. J is TRBJ2-1 and V is TRBV4-3, with D tentatively TRBD2 (6 bases). The germline V gene has CDR1 LGHNA and CDR2 YSLEER. The V and J ends lost 4 bases and 6 bases respectively, with 13 bases between them. The CDR3 is made up of 14 amino acids.

V and J are TRBV6-1 and TRBJ1-2; D is undetermined. The germline gives CDR1 MNHNS, CDR2 SASEGT. Trimming shortened V by 10 bases and J by 1 base, and 7 bases separated the two germline ends. This CDR3 has 11 residues. The CDR3 nucleotides read TGTGCCACCAACTATAACTATGGCTACACCTTC. Translating it yields CATNYNYGYTF.

The V and J genes are TRBV5-1 and TRBJ2-3; D unclear. The ends were cut back, 4 bases at V and 0 bases at J, with 12 bases in the middle. This CDR3 is 15 amino acids long. Germline CDR1 SGHRS, CDR2 YFSETQ. This CDR3 is CASSLNPPSTDTQYF. DNA of the CDR3: TGCGCCAGCAGCCTCAATCCTCCTAGCACAGATACGCAGTATTTT.

The chain uses TRBV2 and TRBJ2-2; D call uncertain. Trimming left V 4 bases short and J 5 bases short, with 5 bases between. This CDR3 comprises 12 residues. From germline, CDR1 is SNHLY and CDR2 FYNNEI. CDR3 amino acids: CASSVDTGELFF. The CDR3 DNA reads TGTGCCAGCAGTGTGGATACCGGGGAGCTGTTTTTT.

This chain uses TRBV7-3 with TRBJ2-3, with D hard to call. Germline lookup yields CDR1 SGHTA and CDR2 FQGTGA. Trimming pared 6 bases from V and 2 bases from J, leaving 9 bases between. The CDR3 length is 13 residues. In DNA form, the CDR3 reads TGTGCCAGCAGTTCTTTCCACACAGATACGCAGTATTTT. It translates to CASSSFHTDTQYF.

The J gene is TRBJ1-2, the V gene TRBV7-2; D is uncertain. The CDR3 consists of 14 residues. Trimming cost V 7 bases and J 3 bases, with 15 bases left between them. Per germline, CDR1 SGHTA and CDR2 FQGNSA. The chain's CDR3 is CASNMNGGDYGYTF. The CDR3 nucleotides read TGTGCCAGCAACATGAACGGAGGCGACTATGGCTACACCTTC.

The chain couples TRBV5-5 to TRBJ1-2, with D tentatively TRBD1 (6 bases). Trimming took 6 bases from V and 4 from J, leaving 13 bases between them. The CDR3 runs to 13 residues. Germline lookup yields CDR1 SGHKS and CDR2 YYEKEE (reference sequence). Here the CDR3 DNA reads TGTGCCAGCACTCCTGGACAGTTCTATGGCTACACCTTC. It yields the protein CASTPGQFYGYTF.

The V gene is TRBV6-5, the J gene TRBJ1-3; D possibly corresponds to TRBD1 (5 bases). The CDR3 extends over 16 amino acids. CDR1 is MNHEY, CDR2 SVGAGI, per germline. The germline V and J ends were trimmed by 4 bases and 2 bases, with 15 bases remaining between them. The CDR3 DNA follows: TGTGCCAGCAGTTCCTATTCGGGACCTACTGGAAACACCATATATTTT. Encoded protein: CASSSYSGPTGNTIYF.

This clone is a singleton in its sample. The V call is TRBV13, the J call TRBJ1-3; D remains unclear. The germline gives CDR1 PRHDT, CDR2 FYEKMQ (reference sequence). V lost 4 bases to trimming and J lost 0 bases, with 16 bases between them. There are 17 residues in the CDR3. The CDR3 DNA reads as TGTGCCAGCAGCTCCCTGTCGGGGAGGCTCTCTGGAAACACCATATATTTT. Translating gives CASSSLSGRLSGNTIYF.

The chain couples TRBV9 to TRBJ1-2, with D maybe TRBD1 (6 bases). Trimming removed 3 bases from V and 6 bases from J, with 9 bases in between. The CDR3 runs 12 residues. Germline assignment: CDR1 SGDLS and CDR2 YYNGEE. CDR3 sequence reads: CASSANRDGYTF. CDR3 in DNA: TGTGCCAGCAGCGCAAACAGGGATGGCTACACCTTC.